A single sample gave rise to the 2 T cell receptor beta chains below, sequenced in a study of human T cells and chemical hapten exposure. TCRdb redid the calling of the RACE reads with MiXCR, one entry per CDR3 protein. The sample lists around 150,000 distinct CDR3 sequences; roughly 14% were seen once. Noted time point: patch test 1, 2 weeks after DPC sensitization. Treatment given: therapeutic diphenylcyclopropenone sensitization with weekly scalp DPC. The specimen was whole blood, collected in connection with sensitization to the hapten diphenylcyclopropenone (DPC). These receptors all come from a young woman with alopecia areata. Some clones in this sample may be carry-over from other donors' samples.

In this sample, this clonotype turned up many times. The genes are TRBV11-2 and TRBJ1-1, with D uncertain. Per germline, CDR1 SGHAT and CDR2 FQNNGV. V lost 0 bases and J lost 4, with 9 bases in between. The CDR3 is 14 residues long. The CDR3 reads CASSLEGIGTEAFF. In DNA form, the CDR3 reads TGTGCCAGCAGCTTAGAGGGGATTGGCACTGAAGCTTTCTTT.

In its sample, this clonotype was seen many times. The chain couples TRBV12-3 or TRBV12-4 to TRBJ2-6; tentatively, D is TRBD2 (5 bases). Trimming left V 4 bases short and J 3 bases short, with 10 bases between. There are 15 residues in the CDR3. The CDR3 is CASSYGVHGANVLTF. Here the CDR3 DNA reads TGTGCCAGCAGTTACGGGGTTCATGGGGCCAACGTCCTGACTTTC.